The entry below describes one T cell receptor (beta chain). Its antigen remains unknown. Other DNA sequences in the sample encode the same CDR3. This entry comes from a study of shared clonotypes between healthy human individuals. Overall study context: The study used three CD4 naive, three CD4 memory, two CD8 naive and one CD8 memory plate per donor. Whole-study findings and limits: Clonotype sharing across several donors was observed for about 4.8% of naive CD4 clonotypes.

Produced via immunoSEQ multiplex PCR; TCRdb's table is partial and in-frame only. The sample records fewer than 2.5 million clones, roughly 93% being singletons. Germline V gene data show CDR1 as SGHTA and CDR2 as FQGNSA. This CDR3 has 15 residues. V lost 5 bases to trimming and J lost 2 bases; unmatched junction nucleotides: 5. The specimen was naive CD4+ T cells from PBMCs. Subset of the sample: CD45RA+ positively selected. The V gene is TRBV7-2, the J gene TRBJ2-7; 11 bases are a match to TRBD2. The source of this sequence is a man between 18 and 29 years old in good health. Some clones in this sample may be carry-over from other donors' samples. The CDR3 loop reads CASSLGTSGTYEQYF. Here the CDR3 DNA reads TGTGCCAGCAGCCTAGGGACTAGCGGCACCTACGAGCAGTACTTC.